These 20 T cell receptor beta chains were sequenced from one sample in a study of T cells in Graves' hyperthyroidism and ophthalmopathy. Amplification targeted TCR beta CDR3 regions from RNA transcripts. Initially, a first-round RT-PCR of the TCR CDR3 employed the HTBI primer set. Each CDR3 protein is one row after TCRdb ran MiXCR on the multiplex PCR reads. The profile shows about 680,000 distinct CDR3 sequences, 35% of them singletons. Material: blood. These receptors were taken from a woman aged 40 to 50 with Graves' hyperthyroidism.

The chain uses TRBV25-1 and TRBJ2-5; 10 bases agree with TRBD1. The ends lost 5 bases at V and 1 base at J; junction bases unmatched: 13. Germline V gene lookup returns CDR1 MGHDK and CDR2 SYGVNS. The CDR3 spans 18 residues. The CDR3 protein is CASSPGQGKRDAQETQYF. CDR3 bases: TGTGCCAGCAGTCCGGGACAGGGGAAGCGGGATGCCCAAGAGACCCAGTACTTC.

The DNA for the CDR3 is TGCGCCAGCAGCTATTATACAGGGAGCACTAATGAAAAACTGTTTTTT. Its protein is CASSYYTGSTNEKLFF. This rearrangement joins TRBV4-3 to TRBJ1-4, with D perhaps TRBD1 (6 bases). Trimming pared 5 bases from V and 2 bases from J, leaving 15 bases between. CDR1 is LGHNA, CDR2 YSLEER, per germline. This CDR3 has 16 residues.

Regarding this clonotype: A much larger clonotype is one base distant, so this may be a read error. The gene calls are TRBV19 and TRBJ1-5; D is ambiguous. The CDR3 consists of 14 residues. Germline V gives CDR1 LNHDA, CDR2 SQIVND (reference sequence). The germline V and J ends were trimmed by 5 bases and 10 bases, with 18 bases remaining between them. This chain's CDR3 is CASSAAGPNKPQHF. The CDR3 DNA sequence: TGTGCCAGTAGTGCCGCCGGGCCAAATAAACCCCAGCATTTT. Full variable domain (missing parts from reference TRBV19 and TRBJ1-5): DGGITQSPKYLFRKEGQNVTLSCEQNLNHDAMYWYRQDPGQGLRLIYYSQIVNDFQKGDIAEGYSVSREKKESFPLTVTSAQKNPTAFYLCASSAAGPNKPQHFGDGTRLSIL.

The J gene is TRBJ1-1, the V gene TRBV5-5, with D perhaps TRBD1 (5 bases). V dropped 4 bases and J dropped 6 bases, with 13 bases sitting between them. CDR1 is SGHKS, CDR2 YYEKEE, per germline (reference sequence). The CDR3 extends over 13 amino acids. The CDR3 sequence: CASSHGAPPEAFF. In DNA, the CDR3 is TGTGCCAGCAGCCACGGGGCCCCCCCTGAAGCTTTCTTT.

The rearrangement joins TRBV9 to TRBJ2-2; 8 bases are a match to TRBD2. With V trimmed by 0 bases and J by 1 base, 11 bases remained unmatched. The CDR3 consists of 19 residues. CDR1 is SGDLS and CDR2 is YYNGEE in the germline V gene. CDR3 nucleotides: TGTGCCAGCAGCGTAGAGGGGACGGGGGGGGACCTGAACACCGGGGAGCTGTTTTTT. This sequence encodes CASSVEGTGGDLNTGELFF.

J is TRBJ1-3 and V is TRBV15, with a weak D call TRBD1 (5 bases). V lost 0 bases and J 4 bases, leaving 25 bases between the germline ends. The CDR3 extends over 20 amino acids. Germline V gene lookup returns CDR1 LNHNV and CDR2 YYDKDF (reference sequence). The CDR3 sequence: CATSRDRRLQGPITGNTIYF. The CDR3 nucleotides are TGTGCCACCAGCAGAGATCGCCGACTTCAGGGTCCTATTACAGGAAACACCATATATTTT.

The chain has TRBV6-6 and TRBJ2-7; possible D gene TRBD2, 6 bases. Trimming removed 5 bases at V and 9 bases at J, with 20 bases between. The CDR3 runs to 14 residues. The germline V gene encodes CDR1 MNHNY and CDR2 SVGAGI (reference sequence). CDR3: CASSRDFEIGTQYF. The CDR3 DNA follows: TGTGCCAGCAGTCGGGACTTCGAGATAGGGACGCAGTACTTC.

This clonotype appeared many times. The V and J genes are TRBV7-2 and TRBJ1-5; 10 positions match TRBD1. Per the germline V gene, CDR1 is SGHTA and CDR2 is FQGNSA. V lost 5 bases to trimming and J lost 6 bases; unmatched junction nucleotides: 10. CDR3 size: 16 residues. The CDR3 DNA reads as TGTGCCAGCAGCCCCCGGGACAGGGGAGGGAGTCAGCCCCAGCATTTT. Translating gives CASSPRDRGGSQPQHF. The entire variable domain, with the rest obtained from reference TRBV7-2 and TRBJ1-5, is as follows: GAGVSQSPSNKVTEKGKDVELRCDPISGHTALYWYRQSLGQGLEFLIYFQGNSAPDKSGLPSDRFSAERTGGSVSTLTIQRTQQEDSAVYLCASSPRDRGGSQPQHFGDGTRLSIL.

This chain uses TRBV10-3 with TRBJ2-6, with no clear D. Deletions cut 7 bases from V and 4 bases from J, with 11 bases between. The CDR3 runs to 14 residues. Germline CDR1 reads ENHRY; CDR2 reads SYGVKD. CDR3 in DNA: TGTGCCATCACGGGCGACACCGGGGCCAACGTCCTGACTTTC. This gives the protein CAITGDTGANVLTF.

This clonotype was detected once. The V call is TRBV7-2, the J call TRBJ2-7; D might be TRBD1 (7 bases). This CDR3 has 17 residues. The germline V gene encodes CDR1 SGHTA and CDR2 FQGNSA. Trimming cost V 5 bases and J 2 bases, with 22 bases left between them. CDR3 coding DNA: TGTGCCAGCAGCGTAGAAACAGGGGACGGGAGAGCCTACGAGCAGTACTTC. It is translated as CASSVETGDGRAYEQYF.

This clonotype was recorded many times. The chain couples TRBV2 to TRBJ1-2, with D perhaps TRBD1 (5 bases). This CDR3 contains 12 residues. The V end was cut by 7 bases, the J end by 5 bases, with 11 bases between. Germline V gives CDR1 SNHLY, CDR2 FYNNEI. This CDR3 reads CASTGAGYGYTF. Here the CDR3 DNA reads TGTGCCAGCACTGGGGCAGGGTATGGCTACACCTTC.

Notes on this clonotype: One end of the junction is discordant with germline, which a read error may explain. This chain links TRBV15 with TRBJ1-5; D is ambiguous. Germline CDR1 and CDR2: LNHNV and YYDKDF (reference sequence). This CDR3 region has 15 residues. The CDR3 here is CATSRDRASSQPQHF. As DNA, the CDR3 is TGTGCCACCAGCAGAGATAGGGCTAGCAGTCAGCCCCAGCATTTT. Looking up the rest from reference TRBV15 and TRBJ1-5 gives the full variable domain: DAMVIQNPRYQVTQFGKPVTLSCSQTLNHNVMYWYQQKSSQAPKLLFHYYDKDFNNEADTPDNFQSRRPNTSFCFLDIRSPGLGDTAMYLCATSRDRASSQPQHFGDGTRLSIL.

This clonotype was found many times. The chain is built from TRBV5-1 and TRBJ1-1; D unclear. This CDR3 region has 14 residues. The ends were cut back, 2 bases at V and 5 bases at J, with 13 bases in the middle. Germline CDR1 is SGHRS and CDR2 is YFSETQ. CDR3 in amino acids: CASSFWSAKTEAFF. In DNA, the CDR3 is TGCGCCAGCAGCTTTTGGTCTGCGAAGACTGAAGCTTTCTTT.

This clonotype was recorded once. V usage is TRBV19 and J usage is TRBJ2-3; D ambiguous. Trimming shortened V by 7 bases and J by 2 bases, and 19 bases separated the two germline ends. CDR3 length equals 16 residues. CDR1 and CDR2 (germline): LNHDA, SQIVND (reference sequence). This chain's CDR3 is CASTFGPEPSTDTQYF. In DNA form, the CDR3 reads TGTGCCAGTACATTTGGACCAGAGCCCTCCACAGATACGCAGTATTTT.

This clonotype was observed at least ten times. The genes are TRBV7-9 and TRBJ2-7, with D possibly being TRBD1 (6 bases). The V and J ends lost 5 bases and 6 bases respectively, with 17 bases between them. The CDR3 consists of 14 residues. CDR1 and CDR2 from the germline V gene are SEHNR and FQNEAQ (reference sequence). CDR3 sequence: CASSQLQGRSEQYF. The CDR3 nucleotides read TGTGCCAGCAGCCAACTACAGGGCAGGAGCGAGCAGTACTTC.

The chain employs TRBV19 and TRBJ1-4; D is possibly TRBD1 (6 bases). The CDR3 consists of 17 residues. CDR1 LNHDA and CDR2 SQIVND come from the germline V gene (reference sequence). Trimming took 4 bases from V and 4 from J, leaving 19 bases between them. The CDR3 DNA reads TGTGCCAGTAGTAGGGGCCAGGGGAGTAGCCTTAATGAAAAACTGTTTTTT. This sequence encodes CASSRGQGSSLNEKLFF.

The table lists this clonotype with a few counts. The chain has TRBV29-1 and TRBJ2-2; D may match TRBD1 or TRBD2 (5 bases each). Germline V gene data show CDR1 as SQVTM and CDR2 as ANQGSEA. This CDR3 is 17 amino acids long. V was trimmed by 0 bases and J by 2 bases, leaving 16 bases between them. The CDR3 nucleotides are TGCAGCGTTGAAGAATTGGGGGTCCGGACTAACACCGGGGAGCTGTTTTTT. This gives the protein CSVEELGVRTNTGELFF.

This clonotype was counted ten times or more. The gene calls are TRBV2 and TRBJ2-7; no clear D. V lost 2 bases to trimming and J lost 0 bases, with 8 bases between them. This CDR3 is built from 14 residues. Germline CDR1 and CDR2: SNHLY and FYNNEI. The DNA of the CDR3 is TGTGCCAGCAGTGAAAACAGCCTCTCCTACGAGCAGTACTTC. Its protein is CASSENSLSYEQYF. Variable domain in full (rest from reference TRBV2 and TRBJ2-7): EPEVTQTPSHQVTQMGQEVILRCVPISNHLYFYWYRQILGQKVEFLVSFYNNEISEKSEIFDDQFSVERPDGSNFTLKIRSTKLEDSAMYFCASSENSLSYEQYFGPGTRLTVT.

In this sample, this clonotype turned up many times. V is TRBV19 and J is TRBJ1-5, with 8 bases fitting TRBD1. The CDR3 has 15 amino acids. The junction had 9 bases not matched to a gene; V was cut back by 5 bases and J by 6 bases. CDR1 LNHDA and CDR2 SQIVND come from the germline V gene (reference sequence). CDR3 loop: CASSWGQDGGQPQHF. Here the CDR3 DNA reads TGTGCCAGTAGTTGGGGACAGGACGGGGGTCAGCCCCAGCATTTT.

The chain couples TRBV19 to TRBJ2-7; TRBD1 agrees at 11 bases. Germline trimming cut 6 bases from V and 2 bases from J; bases unmatched to any gene: 6. CDR1 is LNHDA, CDR2 SQIVND, per germline (reference sequence). The CDR3 runs to 15 residues. CDR3 sequence (DNA): TGTGCCAGTAGAACGGGACAGGGGGAGACCTACGAGCAGTACTTC. It is translated as CASRTGQGETYEQYF.